These T cell receptor beta chains were read from a single sample in a study of blood T cells in healthy people across ages. In TCRdb, the 5' RACE reads were re-called with MiXCR into one record per CDR3 protein. The sample has hundreds of thousands of distinct CDR3 sequences, more than 55% seen once. Sequencing used blood. The receptors originated from a man aged 35-49 years in good health. CDR3s include the opening cysteine and the closing phenylalanine or tryptophan. The D gene is left open where the match is weak. Only some rows state a clone size, as once, few, many or a class for expanded clones.

>TRBV2|TRBJ2-5|NA|NA
CASEAGSVETQYF
TGTGCCAGCGAGGCAGGGAGTGTCGAGACCCAGTACTTC
>TRBV12-5|TRBJ2-7|NA|NA
CASGLVKGPYEQYF
TGTGCTAGTGGTTTGGTAAAGGGACCGTACGAGCAGTACTTC
>TRBV7-2|TRBJ2-7|TRBD2|few
CASSLFTSGYYEQYF
TGTGCCAGCAGCTTGTTTACTAGCGGATACTACGAGCAGTACTTC
>TRBV9|TRBJ2-3|NA|NA
CASSVGGASTDTQYF
TGTGCCAGCAGCGTAGGTGGAGCAAGCACAGATACGCAGTATTTT
>TRBV7-2|TRBJ2-7|NA|NA
CASSLALGSNPHEQYF
TGTGCCAGCAGCTTAGCACTGGGATCTAACCCCCACGAGCAGTACTTC
>TRBV7-2|TRBJ2-5|NA|NA
CASSVVRGETQYF
TGTGCCAGCAGCGTAGTGAGGGGGGAGACCCAGTACTTC
>TRBV3-1|TRBJ2-7|NA|few
CASSHLAATAYEQYF
TGTGCCAGCAGCCATTTAGCGGCAACTGCCTACGAGCAGTACTTC
>TRBV9|TRBJ2-7|TRBD1|few
CASSGEGAGGFYEQYF
TGTGCCAGCAGTGGTGAGGGGGCAGGGGGATTCTACGAGCAGTACTTC
>TRBV6-2/TRBV6-3|TRBJ1-2|NA|NA
CASSRDGTYGYTF
TGTGCCAGCAGTCGAGACGGAACCTATGGCTACACCTTC
>TRBV27|TRBJ2-1|TRBD2|NA
CASSFSVLAGDLGEQFF
TGTGCCAGCAGTTTTTCCGTACTAGCGGGAGATCTTGGTGAGCAGTTCTTC
>TRBV15|TRBJ2-5|NA|few
CATSRVLGPETQYF
TGTGCCACCAGCAGAGTCCTAGGTCCGGAGACCCAGTACTTC
>TRBV28|TRBJ2-7|NA|few
CASSFGDHYEQYF
TGTGCCAGCAGTTTCGGGGACCACTACGAGCAGTACTTC
>TRBV6-2/TRBV6-3|TRBJ2-3|TRBD1|NA
CASRGTGSGGTQYF
TGTGCCAGCAGGGGGACAGGGAGCGGTGGTACGCAGTATTTT
>TRBV2|TRBJ2-3|TRBD2|NA
CASSRLAGGLMDTQYF
TGTGCCAGCAGTCGACTAGCGGGAGGGCTGATGGATACGCAGTATTTT
>TRBV4-2|TRBJ2-7|NA|NA
CASSQEMAPARPSGEQYF
TGTGCCAGCAGCCAAGAGATGGCCCCGGCCAGGCCATCTGGAGAGCAGTACTTC
>TRBV27|TRBJ2-5|NA|few
CASSLGVGWETQYF
TGTGCCAGCAGTTTAGGGGTTGGCTGGGAGACCCAGTACTTC
>TRBV7-2|TRBJ2-5|TRBD2|NA
CASSSLSTSVGETQYF
TGTGCCAGCAGCTCCTTGTCGACTAGCGTGGGAGAGACCCAGTACTTC
>TRBV12-5|TRBJ1-1|NA|few
CASGLNENMNTEAFF
TGTGCTAGTGGTTTGAACGAGAATATGAACACTGAAGCTTTCTTT
>TRBV10-3|TRBJ2-5|TRBD2|NA
CAIYSGITQETQYF
TGTGCCATATATAGCGGGATAACCCAAGAGACCCAGTACTTC
>TRBV7-2|TRBJ2-3|TRBD2|once
CASSPSGRPSDTQYF
TGTGCCAGCAGCCCAAGCGGGAGACCCTCGGATACGCAGTATTTT
>TRBV7-2|TRBJ2-5|NA|few
CASSLKQLSETQYF
TGTGCCAGCAGCTTAAAACAGCTCTCCGAGACCCAGTACTTC
>TRBV9|TRBJ2-5|NA|NA
CASSAPAHRQETQYF
TGTGCCAGCAGCGCCCCGGCCCACCGCCAAGAGACCCAGTACTTC
>TRBV7-3|TRBJ2-1|NA|NA
CASSPTISGGNEQFF
TGTGCCAGCAGCCCCACGATCAGTGGGGGCAATGAGCAGTTCTTC
>TRBV10-3|TRBJ2-5|NA|many
CAISESTATEETQYF
TGTGCCATCAGTGAGTCGACCGCCACCGAAGAGACCCAGTACTTC
>TRBV29-1|TRBJ2-6|NA|NA
CSVPDGPFSGANVLTF
TGCAGCGTGCCTGACGGACCCTTCTCTGGGGCCAACGTCCTGACTTTC
>TRBV4-1|TRBJ1-5|NA|NA
CASSQDLPNSNQPQHF
TGCGCCAGCAGCCAAGATCTGCCGAATAGCAATCAGCCCCAGCATTTT
>TRBV7-2|TRBJ1-2|NA|NA
CASSWGLLGYGYTF
TGTGCCAGCAGCTGGGGACTTCTAGGCTATGGCTACACCTTC
>TRBV20-1|TRBJ1-2|TRBD1|NA
CSARVGQIANYGYTF
TGCAGTGCTAGAGTGGGACAGATAGCTAACTATGGCTACACCTTC
>TRBV29-1|TRBJ1-4|NA|few
CSAQGQIGEKLFF
TGCAGCGCCCAAGGACAGATCGGGGAAAAACTGTTTTTT
>TRBV29-1|TRBJ2-1|NA|NA
CGGGQQQETQFF
TGCGGCGGGGGACAGCAGCAAGAGACCCAGTTCTTC
>TRBV6-6|TRBJ2-7|TRBD1|NA
CASSRSRDRSYEQYF
TGTGCCAGCAGTCGGTCCCGGGACAGGAGCTACGAGCAGTACTTC
>TRBV6-1|TRBJ2-1|TRBD2|once
CASSENPGLPNEQFF
TGTGCCAGCAGTGAAAACCCGGGACTACCCAATGAGCAGTTCTTC
>TRBV7-2|TRBJ2-1|TRBD1|few
CASRGQGDNEQFF
TGTGCCAGCAGAGGACAGGGGGACAATGAGCAGTTCTTC
>TRBV7-2|TRBJ2-1|NA|NA
CASSRRQASYNEQFF
TGTGCCAGCAGCAGACGACAGGCCTCCTACAATGAGCAGTTCTTC
>TRBV4-3|TRBJ2-3|NA|many
CASSLDSLGDTQYF
TGCGCCAGCAGCCTCGACAGTCTCGGAGATACGCAGTATTTT
>TRBV24-1|TRBJ2-2|TRBD1|NA
CATRTGTTNTGELFF
TGTGCCACGAGGACAGGGACCACGAACACCGGGGAGCTGTTTTTT
>TRBV7-2|TRBJ2-3|TRBD1|few
CASSLGPTGNKGDTQYF
TGTGCCAGCAGCTTAGGGCCGACAGGGAATAAGGGAGATACGCAGTATTTT
>TRBV6-4|TRBJ2-3|TRBD2|NA
CASSESGGRGTDTQYF
TGTGCCAGCAGTGAATCGGGGGGGCGTGGGACAGATACGCAGTATTTT
>TRBV28|TRBJ2-7|NA|NA
CASSVPQVGGEQYF
TGTGCCAGCAGTGTGCCACAGGTGGGGGGCGAGCAGTACTTC
>TRBV12-3/TRBV12-4|TRBJ1-2|TRBD1|once
CASRQTGRGYTF
TGTGCCAGCAGGCAGACAGGGCGGGGCTACACCTTC
>TRBV7-2|TRBJ2-3|TRBD2|few
CASSSRTSGATDTQYF
TGTGCCAGCAGCTCAAGGACTAGCGGGGCCACAGATACGCAGTATTTT
>TRBV7-9|TRBJ2-6|TRBD1|NA
CASSLRGTVISGANVLTF
TGTGCCAGCAGCTTACGTGGGACAGTTATCTCTGGGGCCAACGTCCTGACTTTC
>TRBV7-2|TRBJ2-7|TRBD2|NA
CASSLMGGGGNERYF
TGTGCCAGCAGCTTAATGGGCGGGGGGGGGAATGAGCGGTACTTC
>TRBV10-3|TRBJ1-1|NA|NA
CAISESAGDNTEAFF
TGTGCCATCAGTGAGTCTGCAGGGGACAACACTGAAGCTTTCTTT